The 32 T cell receptor beta chains below come from one sample, sequenced in a study of OX40 agonist ivuxolimab in advanced cancers. Method: immunoSEQ multiplex PCR; TCRdb's copy keeps in-frame clones and lacks some. The sample lists tens of thousands of clones, around four fifths occurring once. The material sequenced was CD4+ or CD8+ T cells sorted from blood, taken in a trial of the OX40 agonist ivuxolimab. The origin of the receptors is an adult with an advanced solid tumor such as melanoma, head and neck, liver or kidney cancer.

This chain uses TRBV2 with TRBJ2-1, with 7 positions matching TRBD1. CDR3 length: 13 residues. Unmatched junction bases numbered 5, after V lost 5 bases and J lost 7 bases. CDR1 and CDR2 from the germline V gene are SNHLY and FYNNEI. The CDR3 region has the DNA TGTGCCAGCAGTCGTGGCAGGGGGAATGAGCAGTTCTTC. Protein product: CASSRGRGNEQFF.

The rearrangement uses TRBV7-3 and TRBJ2-2, with D unclear. The V gene's germline CDR1 is SGHTA and CDR2 FQGTGA. The CDR3 runs 16 residues. Trimming removed 2 bases from V and 3 bases from J, with 13 bases in between. The CDR3: CASSLEPNSYTGELFF. The CDR3, as DNA: TGTGCCAGCAGCTTAGAACCGAATTCTTACACCGGGGAGCTGTTTTTT. The whole variable domain, remainder taken from reference TRBV7-3 and TRBJ2-2, is GAGVSQTPSNKVTEKGKYVELRCDPISGHTALYWYRQSLGQGPEFLIYFQGTGAADDSGLPNDRFFAVRPEGSVSTLKIQRTERGDSAVYLCASSLEPNSYTGELFFGEGSRLTVL.

This chain joins TRBV9 and TRBJ2-7, with unresolved D. CDR1 and CDR2 from the germline V gene are SGDLS and YYNGEE. Trimming stripped 4 bases from V and 6 bases from J, with 11 bases between. The CDR3 is made up of 12 amino acids. The CDR3 region is CASSPNRREQYF. CDR3 bases: TGTGCCAGCAGCCCGAATCGTCGCGAGCAGTACTTC.

V is TRBV11-2 and J is TRBJ2-5; D might be TRBD2 (5 bases). Per germline, CDR1 SGHAT and CDR2 FQNNGV. This CDR3 region has 14 residues. V dropped 1 base and J dropped 5 bases, with 11 bases sitting between them. CDR3 in amino acids: CASSLVRGSETQYF. CDR3 sequence (DNA): TGTGCCAGCAGCTTAGTCCGGGGTAGCGAGACCCAGTACTTC.

The chain recombines TRBV4-3 with TRBJ2-1, with D possibly matching TRBD2 (5 bases). V was pared by 1 base and J by 7 bases, with 8 bases between. The CDR3 covers 13 residues. From germline, CDR1 is LGHNA and CDR2 YSLEER. The CDR3 reads CASSQGTENEQFF. The CDR3 nucleotides are TGCGCCAGCAGCCAAGGGACTGAGAATGAGCAGTTCTTC.

The V gene is TRBV11-2, the J gene TRBJ2-1; D might be TRBD2 (5 bases). With 0 bases removed from V and 8 bases from J, the gap between germline ends came to 11 bases. Germline V gene lookup returns CDR1 SGHAT and CDR2 FQNNGV. The CDR3 sequence is 14 residues long. As DNA, the CDR3 is TGTGCCAGCAGCTTAGAAGCGGCGGTCTATGAGCAGTTCTTC. Protein sequence: CASSLEAAVYEQFF.

The V call is TRBV5-4, the J call TRBJ2-1; tentative D call: TRBD2 (5 bases). Trimming left V 5 bases short and J 5 bases short, with 11 bases between. The CDR3 consists of 13 residues. The V gene's germline CDR1 is SGHNT and CDR2 YYREEE (reference sequence). The CDR3 protein is CASSSGINNEQFF. The CDR3 coding sequence is TGTGCCAGCAGTTCCGGGATCAACAATGAGCAGTTCTTC.

This clone has only a few counts. The rearrangement links TRBV7-6 to TRBJ2-3; D might be TRBD2 (5 bases). Germline V gene data show CDR1 as SGHVS and CDR2 as FNYEAQ. The V and J ends lost 5 bases and 8 bases respectively, with 29 bases between them. The length of the CDR3 is 18 residues. The CDR3 sequence: CASSPDPYRFPPEVTQYF. The CDR3, as DNA: TGTGCCAGCAGCCCCGACCCGTACAGATTCCCGCCGGAGGTTACGCAGTATTTT.

J is TRBJ2-5 and V is TRBV28, with D perhaps TRBD1 (5 bases). The closer fit of TRBJ2-7 to the DNA end suggests the J call may be wrong. This CDR3 contains 13 residues. Germline V gene sequence: CDR1 MDHEN, CDR2 SYDVKM. The CDR3 coding sequence is TGTGCCAGCAGCAAGACAGTCTCCTACGAGCAGTACTTC. This translates into CASSKTVSYEQYF.

The V gene is TRBV7-9, the J gene TRBJ2-1; 10 positions match TRBD2. CDR3 length: 15 residues. CDR1 is SEHNR, CDR2 FQNEAQ, per germline (reference sequence). J gave up 6 bases and V 3 bases, and 5 bases lay outside the gene matches. CDR3 loop: CASSFLASGSNEQFF. The CDR3 region has the DNA TGTGCCAGCAGCTTTTTGGCTAGCGGGAGCAATGAGCAGTTCTTC.

This clone has only one observation. This chain connects TRBV19 to TRBJ2-7; 8 bases fit TRBD1. Germline loops: CDR1 LNHDA, CDR2 SQIVND (reference sequence). This CDR3 has 18 residues. Losses at the gene ends were 5 bases for V and 3 bases for J; bases not matched to a gene: 18. This CDR3 is CASSSQGQEAPFFYEQYF. In DNA, the CDR3 is TGTGCCAGTAGTTCTCAGGGACAGGAGGCCCCCTTCTTCTACGAGCAGTACTTC. The variable domain in full, completed from reference TRBV19 and TRBJ2-7, reads DGGITQSPKYLFRKEGQNVTLSCEQNLNHDAMYWYRQDPGQGLRLIYYSQIVNDFQKGDIAEGYSVSREKKESFPLTVTSAQKNPTAFYLCASSSQGQEAPFFYEQYFGPGTRLTVT.

This chain links TRBV7-9 with TRBJ2-1, with 8 bases that match TRBD1. The V and J ends lost 4 bases and 7 bases, in that order; junction bases with no gene match: 15. The CDR3 has 17 amino acids. Germline V gives CDR1 SEHNR, CDR2 FQNEAQ (reference sequence). The CDR3 DNA sequence: TGTGCCAGCAGCTCATCCCCCGGGACAGGCCCTACAAATGAGCAGTTCTTC. It encodes CASSSSPGTGPTNEQFF. The full variable domain, its missing parts supplied by reference TRBV7-9 and TRBJ2-1, is DTGVSQNPRHKITKRGQNVTFRCDPISEHNRLYWYRQTLGQGPEFLTYFQNEAQLEKSRLLSDRFSAERPKGSFSTLEIQRTEQGDSAMYLCASSSSPGTGPTNEQFFGPGTRLTVL.

This rearrangement joins TRBV14 to TRBJ2-5, with 11 positions matching TRBD1. Germline V gives CDR1 SGHDN, CDR2 FVKESK. The length of the CDR3 is 16 residues. V shed 4 bases, J shed 4 bases, and the junction held 8 bases outside the gene matches. In nucleotides, the CDR3 is TGTGCCAGCAGCCTCGACCGGGACAGGGGGGGAGAGACCCAGTACTTC. It translates to CASSLDRDRGGETQYF.

The V and J genes are TRBV11-1 and TRBJ2-3; D might be TRBD1 (6 bases). V lost 4 bases and J lost 3, with 14 bases in between. The CDR3 runs 15 residues. Germline values: CDR1 SGHAT, CDR2 FQDESV (reference sequence). CDR3 nucleotides: TGTGCCAGCAGCTCCCGGGCAGGGGTTACAGATACGCAGTATTTT. Protein sequence: CASSSRAGVTDTQYF. The whole variable domain, remainder taken from reference TRBV11-1 and TRBJ2-3, is EAEVAQSPRYKITEKSQAVAFWCDPISGHATLYWYRQILGQGPELLVQFQDESVVDDSQLPKDRFSAERLKGVDSTLKIQPAELGDSAMYLCASSSRAGVTDTQYFGPGTRLTVL.

The rearrangement links TRBV7-2 to TRBJ2-7, with TRBD2 as a possible D gene (6 bases). The germline V gene encodes CDR1 SGHTA and CDR2 FQGNSA. There are 15 residues in the CDR3. Between the trimmed V and J ends, which lost 5 bases and 9 bases, there was a span of 23 bases. The CDR3 DNA reads as TGTGCCAGCAGCGCCTCAGCTAGCGTTCCAACGGGGCAGTACTTC. Translating gives CASSASASVPTGQYF.

V is TRBV27 and J is TRBJ1-5; the D is unclear. Per the germline V gene, CDR1 is MNHEY and CDR2 is SMNVEV (reference sequence). Trimming removed 5 bases from V and 0 bases from J, with 8 bases in between. The CDR3 has 14 residues. The CDR3 spells CASSPQTSNQPQHF. The CDR3, as DNA: TGTGCCAGCAGTCCTCAGACTAGCAATCAGCCCCAGCATTTT.

V gene TRBV15 combines with J gene TRBJ2-3, with D maybe TRBD2 (6 bases). The CDR3 extends over 14 amino acids. Per germline, CDR1 LNHNV and CDR2 YYDKDF (reference sequence). Deletions cut 7 bases from V and 7 bases from J, with 18 bases between. The CDR3: CATTDWSGRNTQYF. CDR3 nucleotide sequence: TGTGCCACCACTGACTGGTCGGGGAGGAATACGCAGTATTTT.

The chain employs TRBV21-1 and TRBJ2-7. TRBV21-1 is listed as a pseudogene. The CDR3 is 16 residues long. CDR3 coding DNA: TGTGCCAGCAGCAAAGTAGGTAGGGTAAGACCCTACGAGCAGTACTTC. This encodes CASSKVGRVRPYEQYF.

The rearrangement links TRBV10-3 to TRBJ2-3; weak D call: TRBD1 (7 bases). This CDR3 is built from 11 residues. Germline V gene data show CDR1 as ENHRY and CDR2 as SYGVKD. V lost 8 bases, J lost 6 bases, and 9 bases lay in between. The CDR3 is CAIAGGDTQYF. The DNA for the CDR3 is TGTGCCATCGCAGGGGGGGATACGCAGTATTTT.

The rearrangement joins TRBV5-4 to TRBJ2-7; TRBD1 might be the D (6 bases). Trimming cost V 0 bases and J 5 bases, with 9 bases left between them. Germline loops: CDR1 SGHNT, CDR2 YYREEE (reference sequence). The CDR3 is 13 residues long. The CDR3 loop is CASSLDRVHEQYF. In DNA form, the CDR3 reads TGTGCCAGCAGCTTGGACAGGGTGCACGAGCAGTACTTC.

The J gene is TRBJ1-2, the V gene TRBV9, with TRBD1 identical over 7 bases. Unmatched junction bases numbered 22, after V lost 3 bases and J lost 2 bases. The V gene's germline CDR1 is SGDLS and CDR2 YYNGEE. The CDR3 has 20 amino acids. CDR3 amino acids: CASSGLGTDKDPSLNYGYTF. CDR3 DNA sequence: TGTGCCAGCAGCGGTCTAGGGACAGATAAAGACCCGTCCCTGAACTATGGCTACACCTTC.

The chain recombines TRBV10-1 with TRBJ2-2, with TRBD1 matching 9 bases. V lost 3 bases to trimming and J lost 3 bases; unmatched junction nucleotides: 5. The CDR3 totals 16 residues. The germline V gene encodes CDR1 WNHNN and CDR2 SYGVQD (reference sequence). The CDR3, as DNA: TGCGCCAGCAGTGACTTGGGACAGGGCGACACCGGGGAGCTGTTTTTT. It encodes CASSDLGQGDTGELFF.

This clone occurred a few times. The CDR3 DNA is TGTGCCAGCAGTGAAGAGGCGAATCAGCCCCAGCATTTT. Amino acid sequence: CASSEEANQPQHF. The rearrangement links TRBV6-1 to TRBJ1-5; D gene unclear. CDR1 MNHNS and CDR2 SASEGT come from the germline V gene. The CDR3 contains 13 residues. Trimming stripped 1 base from V and 4 bases from J, with 5 bases between.

The V call is TRBV27, the J call TRBJ2-1, with 10 bases that match TRBD2. J lost 8 bases, V lost 5 bases, and 6 bases had no gene match. The CDR3 spans 14 residues. Per the germline V gene, CDR1 is MNHEY and CDR2 is SMNVEV (reference sequence). The chain's CDR3 is CASSTSGILYEQFF. The CDR3 bases are TGTGCCAGCAGTACTAGCGGGATTTTGTATGAGCAGTTCTTC.

This chain connects TRBV28 to TRBJ2-5; unclear D gene. Germline CDR1 is MDHEN and CDR2 is SYDVKM. With 2 bases removed from V and 5 bases from J, the gap between germline ends came to 12 bases. This CDR3 comprises 14 residues. CDR3 bases: TGTGCCAGCAGTTTACAAGGGCTGCGGGAGACCCAGTACTTC. Its translation: CASSLQGLRETQYF.

The chain uses TRBV2 and TRBJ1-3; D gene ambiguous. Trimming took off 1 base at V and 5 bases at J, with 0 bases between the two ends. Germline loops: CDR1 SNHLY, CDR2 FYNNEI. There are 11 residues in the CDR3. CDR3 protein: CASSEGNTIYF. DNA of the CDR3: TGTGCCAGCAGTGAAGGAAACACCATATATTTT.

The chain uses TRBV28 and TRBJ1-4, with TRBD1 identical over 7 bases. The CDR3 runs to 13 residues. Germline-derived CDR1 and CDR2 are MDHEN and SYDVKM. Trimming took 6 bases from V and 6 from J; bases not matched to a gene: 4. CDR3 DNA: TGTGCCAGCAGAGCGACAGGGTATGAAAAACTGTTTTTT. This translates into CASRATGYEKLFF.

The chain couples TRBV14 to TRBJ2-3; perhaps TRBD2 as D (6 bases). The V end lost 4 bases, the J end lost 2 bases, and 13 bases lay between the germline ends. The CDR3 is 15 amino acids. Germline V gives CDR1 SGHDN, CDR2 FVKESK. The CDR3 nucleotides read TGTGCCAGCAGCCCCCTGTGGGGGGACACAGATACGCAGTATTTT. Its translation: CASSPLWGDTDTQYF.

The chain joins TRBV13 to TRBJ2-3; 13 positions agree with TRBD2. The J segment lost 5 bases and the V segment lost 5 bases, leaving 7 bases of the junction unmatched. Germline CDR1 and CDR2: PRHDT and FYEKMQ (reference sequence). The length of the CDR3 is 16 residues. The CDR3 here is CASSRRGLAGEDTQYF. Here the CDR3 DNA reads TGTGCCAGCAGCCGTAGAGGACTAGCGGGAGAAGATACGCAGTATTTT.

V and J are TRBV6-6 and TRBJ2-3; 12 bases agree with TRBD1. Losses at the gene ends were 6 bases for V and 2 bases for J; bases not matched to a gene: 6. In germline, CDR1 is MNHNY, CDR2 SVGAGI (reference sequence). The CDR3 runs 16 residues. CDR3 nucleotides: TGTGCCAGCAGAGCCGGGACAGGGGGCCCCACAGATACGCAGTATTTT. This codes for CASRAGTGGPTDTQYF.

In its sample, this clone was seen once. The chain has TRBV9 and TRBJ1-6; no definite D call. Germline CDR1 and CDR2: SGDLS and YYNGEE. V was trimmed by 3 bases and J by 10 bases, leaving 17 bases between them. The CDR3 length is 15 residues. Written as DNA, the CDR3 is TGTGCCAGCAGCGGAACGGGGAGGGAAGGATCACCCCTCCACTTT. Its protein product is CASSGTGREGSPLHF. The whole variable domain, remainder taken from reference TRBV9 and TRBJ1-6, is DSGVTQTPKHLITATGQRVTLRCSPRSGDLSVYWYQQSLDQGLQFLIQYYNGEERAKGNILERFSAQQFPDLHSELNLSSLELGDSALYFCASSGTGREGSPLHFGNGTRLTVT.

V is TRBV7-6 and J is TRBJ2-7; 8 bases are shared with TRBD2. CDR3 length equals 13 residues. Trimming removed 4 bases from V and 6 bases from J; junction bases left unmatched: 5. CDR1 is SGHVS and CDR2 is FNYEAQ in the germline V gene. Written as DNA, the CDR3 is TGTGCCAGCAGCTCGACTAGCGTCACCGAGCAGTACTTC. It translates to CASSSTSVTEQYF.